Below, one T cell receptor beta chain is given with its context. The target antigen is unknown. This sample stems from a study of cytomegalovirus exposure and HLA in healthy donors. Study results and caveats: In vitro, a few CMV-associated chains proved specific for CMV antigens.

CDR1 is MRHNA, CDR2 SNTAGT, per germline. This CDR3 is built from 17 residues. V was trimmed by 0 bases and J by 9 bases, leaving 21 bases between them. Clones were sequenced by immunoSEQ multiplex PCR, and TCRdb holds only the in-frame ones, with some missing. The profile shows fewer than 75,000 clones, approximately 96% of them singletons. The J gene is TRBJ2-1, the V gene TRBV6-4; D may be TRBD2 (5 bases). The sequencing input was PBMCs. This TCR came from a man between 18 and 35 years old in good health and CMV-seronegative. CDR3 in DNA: TGTGCCAGCAGTGACTCGAGTTACGGGGTGGGAGTTAGTGAGCAGTTCTTC. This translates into CASSDSSYGVGVSEQFF.